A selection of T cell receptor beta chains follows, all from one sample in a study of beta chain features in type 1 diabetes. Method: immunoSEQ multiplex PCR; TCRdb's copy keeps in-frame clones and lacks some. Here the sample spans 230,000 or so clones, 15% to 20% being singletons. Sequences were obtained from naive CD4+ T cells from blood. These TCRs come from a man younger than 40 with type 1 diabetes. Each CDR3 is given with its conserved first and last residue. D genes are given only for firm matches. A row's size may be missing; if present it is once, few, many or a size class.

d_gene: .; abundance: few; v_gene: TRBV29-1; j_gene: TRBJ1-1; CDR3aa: CSVEDSGIGAFF; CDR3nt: TGCAGCGTTGAAGATTCAGGGATTGGGGCTTTCTTT
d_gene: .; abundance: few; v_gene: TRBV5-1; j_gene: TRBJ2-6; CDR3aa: CASSLEASSGANVLTF; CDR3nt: TGCGCCAGCAGCTTGGAGGCATCATCTGGGGCCAACGTCCTGACTTTC
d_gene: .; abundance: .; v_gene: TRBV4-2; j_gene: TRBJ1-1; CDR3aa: CASSQHTEAFF; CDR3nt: TGTGCCAGCAGCCAACACACTGAAGCTTTCTTT
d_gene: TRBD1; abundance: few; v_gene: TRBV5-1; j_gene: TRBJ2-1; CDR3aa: CASSETGQTFLEQFF; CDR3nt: TGCGCCAGCAGCGAAACGGGACAGACTTTCTTGGAGCAGTTCTTC
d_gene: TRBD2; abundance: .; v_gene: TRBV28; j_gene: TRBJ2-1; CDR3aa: CASSTPGGVDEQFF; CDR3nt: TGTGCCAGCAGCACTCCGGGAGGTGTTGATGAGCAGTTCTTC
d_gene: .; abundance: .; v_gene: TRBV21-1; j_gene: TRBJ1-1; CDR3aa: CASSPPRALNTEAFF; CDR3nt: TGTGCCAGCAGCCCCCCCCGGGCTTTGAACACTGAAGCTTTCTTT
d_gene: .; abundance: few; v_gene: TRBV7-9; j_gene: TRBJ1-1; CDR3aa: CASSLGGINTEAFF; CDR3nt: TGTGCCAGCAGCTTAGGAGGGATTAACACTGAAGCTTTCTTT
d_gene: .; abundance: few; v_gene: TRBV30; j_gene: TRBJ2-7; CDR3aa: CAWSVGEGDEQYF; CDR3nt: TGTGCCTGGAGTGTAGGGGAAGGGGACGAGCAGTACTTC
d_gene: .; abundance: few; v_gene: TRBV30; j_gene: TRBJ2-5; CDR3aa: CAWSPEETQYF; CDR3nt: TGTGCCTGGAGCCCGGAAGAGACCCAGTACTTC
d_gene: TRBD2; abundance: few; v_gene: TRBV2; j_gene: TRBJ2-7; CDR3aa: CASARDYYEQYF; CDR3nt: TGTGCCAGCGCCCGGGACTACTACGAGCAGTACTTC
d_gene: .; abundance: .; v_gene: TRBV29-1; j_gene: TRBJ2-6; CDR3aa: CSARAGTGANVLTF; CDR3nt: TGCAGCGCCCGAGCCGGTACTGGGGCCAACGTCCTGACTTTC
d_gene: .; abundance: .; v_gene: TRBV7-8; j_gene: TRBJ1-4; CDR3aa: CASSSGHSEKLFF; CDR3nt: TGTGCCAGCAGTTCCGGGCACAGTGAAAAACTGTTTTTT
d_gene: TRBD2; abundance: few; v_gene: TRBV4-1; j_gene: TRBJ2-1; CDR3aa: CASSLLPSGRYNEQFF; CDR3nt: TGCGCCAGCAGCTTACTACCTAGCGGGCGCTACAATGAGCAGTTCTTC
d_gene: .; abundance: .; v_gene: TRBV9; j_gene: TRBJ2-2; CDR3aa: CASSSGRAGELFF; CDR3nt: TGTGCCAGCAGCTCAGGAAGGGCCGGGGAGCTGTTTTTT
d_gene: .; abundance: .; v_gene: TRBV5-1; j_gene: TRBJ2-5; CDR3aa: CASSLDGLETQYF; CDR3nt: TGCGCCAGCAGCTTGGACGGGTTAGAGACCCAGTACTTC
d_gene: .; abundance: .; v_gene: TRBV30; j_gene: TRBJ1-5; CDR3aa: CAWRGQGTQPQHF; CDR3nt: TGTGCCTGGAGGGGGCAGGGAACCCAGCCCCAGCATTTT
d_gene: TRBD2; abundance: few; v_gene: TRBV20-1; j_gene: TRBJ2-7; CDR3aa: CSVLAVYEQYF; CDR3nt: TGCAGTGTACTAGCGGTCTACGAGCAGTACTTC
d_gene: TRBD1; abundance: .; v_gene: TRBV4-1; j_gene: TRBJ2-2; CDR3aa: CASSQPGQVKRELFF; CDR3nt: TGCGCCAGCAGCCAGCCGGGACAGGTTAAAAGGGAGCTGTTTTTT
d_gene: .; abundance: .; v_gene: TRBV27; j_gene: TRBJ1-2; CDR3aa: CASSLAGYGYTF; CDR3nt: TGTGCCAGCAGTTTGGCAGGGTATGGCTACACCTTC
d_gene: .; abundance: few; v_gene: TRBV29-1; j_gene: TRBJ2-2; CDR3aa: CSGTDGAGELFF; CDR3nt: TGCAGCGGAACCGATGGGGCCGGGGAGCTGTTTTTT
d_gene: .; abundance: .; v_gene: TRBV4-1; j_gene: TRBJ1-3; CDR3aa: CASSSLPVISGNTIYF; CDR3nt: TGCGCCAGCAGCTCCTTACCTGTCATCTCTGGAAACACCATATATTTT
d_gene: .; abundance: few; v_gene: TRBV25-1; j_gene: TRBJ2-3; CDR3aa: CASSEGGADTQYF; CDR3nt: TGTGCCAGCAGTGAAGGAGGGGCAGATACGCAGTATTTT
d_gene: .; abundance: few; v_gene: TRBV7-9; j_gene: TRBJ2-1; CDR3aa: CASSQRDRGYNEQFF; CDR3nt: TGTGCCAGCAGCCAAAGGGACCGCGGTTACAATGAGCAGTTCTTC
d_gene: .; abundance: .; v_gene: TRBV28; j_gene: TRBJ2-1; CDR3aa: CASKGPSSYNEQFF; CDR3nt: TGTGCCAGCAAGGGGCCCAGCTCCTACAATGAGCAGTTCTTC
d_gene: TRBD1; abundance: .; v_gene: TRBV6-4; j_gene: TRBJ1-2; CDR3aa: CASRERGRGYTF; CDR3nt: TGTGCCAGCAGGGAAAGGGGGCGAGGCTACACCTTC
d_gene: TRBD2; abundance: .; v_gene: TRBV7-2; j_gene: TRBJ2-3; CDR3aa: CASSLGLAGGTDTQYF; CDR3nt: TGTGCCAGCAGCTTAGGACTAGCGGGAGGCACAGATACGCAGTATTTT
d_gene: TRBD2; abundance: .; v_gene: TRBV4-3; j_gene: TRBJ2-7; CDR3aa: CASRPGLAGTYEQYF; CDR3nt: TGCGCCAGCAGACCTGGACTAGCGGGAACCTACGAGCAGTACTTC
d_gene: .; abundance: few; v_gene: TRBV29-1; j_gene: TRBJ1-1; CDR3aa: CSVEDIGSEAFF; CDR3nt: TGCAGCGTTGAAGATATCGGCAGCGAAGCTTTCTTT
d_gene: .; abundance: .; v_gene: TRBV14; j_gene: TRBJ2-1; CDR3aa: CASSRGYNEQFF; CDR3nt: TGTGCCAGCAGCCGGGGCTACAATGAGCAGTTCTTC
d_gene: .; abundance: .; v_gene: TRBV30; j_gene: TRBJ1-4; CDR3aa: CAWSVSGGKLFF; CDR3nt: TGTGCCTGGAGTGTTTCCGGAGGAAAACTGTTTTTT
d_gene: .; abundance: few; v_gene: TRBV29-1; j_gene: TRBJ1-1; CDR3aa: CSVEGPELNTEAFF; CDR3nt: TGCAGCGTTGAAGGGCCCGAGTTGAACACTGAAGCTTTCTTT
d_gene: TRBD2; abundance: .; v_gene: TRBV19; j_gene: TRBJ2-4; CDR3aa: CASSIRAGLAENIQYF; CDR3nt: TGTGCCAGTAGTATCCGAGCCGGACTAGCCGAAAACATTCAGTACTTC
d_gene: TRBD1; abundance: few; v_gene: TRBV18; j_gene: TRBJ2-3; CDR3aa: CASSPGQGSTDTQYF; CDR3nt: TGTGCCAGCTCCCCGGGACAGGGGAGCACAGATACGCAGTATTTT
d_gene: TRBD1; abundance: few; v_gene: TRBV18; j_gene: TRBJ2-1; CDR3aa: CASSPWTGSHNEQFF; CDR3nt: TGTGCCAGCTCACCGTGGACAGGGTCCCACAATGAGCAGTTCTTC
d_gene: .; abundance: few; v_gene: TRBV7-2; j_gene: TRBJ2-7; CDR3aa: CASSLDRASYEQYF; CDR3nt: TGTGCCAGCAGCTTAGACAGGGCCTCCTACGAGCAGTACTTC
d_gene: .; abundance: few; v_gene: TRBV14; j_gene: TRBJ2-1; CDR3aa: CASSPVSLVRKKQFF; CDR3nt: TGTGCCAGCAGTCCAGTCTCCCTTGTCCGGAAAAAGCAGTTCTTC
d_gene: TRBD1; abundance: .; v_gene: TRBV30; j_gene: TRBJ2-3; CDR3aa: CAWIQGSTDTQYF; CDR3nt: TGTGCCTGGATACAGGGGAGCACAGATACGCAGTATTTT
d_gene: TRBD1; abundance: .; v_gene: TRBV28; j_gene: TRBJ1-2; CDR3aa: CASRSTGTGFPYGYTF; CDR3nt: TGTGCCAGCAGGTCCACCGGGACAGGGTTCCCCTATGGCTACACCTTC
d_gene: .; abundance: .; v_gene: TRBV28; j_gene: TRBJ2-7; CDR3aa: CASSLDRYEQYF; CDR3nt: TGTGCCAGCAGTTTGGACCGCTACGAGCAGTACTTC
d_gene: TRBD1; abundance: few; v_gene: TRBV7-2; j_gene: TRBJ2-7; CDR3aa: CASSPQTGQVYEQYF; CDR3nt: TGTGCCAGCAGCCCACAAACCGGACAGGTCTACGAGCAGTACTTC
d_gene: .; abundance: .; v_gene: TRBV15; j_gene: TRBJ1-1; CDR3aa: CATSKPQHHTEAFF; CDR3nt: TGTGCCACCAGCAAACCTCAACACCACACTGAAGCTTTCTTT
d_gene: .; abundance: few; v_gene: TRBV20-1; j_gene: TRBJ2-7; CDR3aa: CSALYQEQYF; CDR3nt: TGCAGTGCTCTTTATCAGGAGCAGTACTTC
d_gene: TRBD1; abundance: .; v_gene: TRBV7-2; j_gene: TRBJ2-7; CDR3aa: CASSPGGGRNEQYF; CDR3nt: TGTGCCAGCAGCCCAGGGGGCGGTAGAAACGAGCAGTACTTC
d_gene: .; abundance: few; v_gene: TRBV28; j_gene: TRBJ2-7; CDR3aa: CASGTYEQYF; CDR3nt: TGTGCCAGCGGGACCTACGAGCAGTACTTC
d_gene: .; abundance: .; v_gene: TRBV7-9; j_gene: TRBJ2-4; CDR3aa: CASSPSGQLKNIQYF; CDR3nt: TGTGCCAGCAGCCCATCCGGACAGCTCAAAAACATTCAGTACTTC
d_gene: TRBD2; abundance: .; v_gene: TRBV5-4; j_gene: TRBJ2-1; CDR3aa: CASSSGTSGSYYNEQFF; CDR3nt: TGTGCCAGCAGCAGTGGGACTAGCGGGAGTTATTACAATGAGCAGTTCTTC
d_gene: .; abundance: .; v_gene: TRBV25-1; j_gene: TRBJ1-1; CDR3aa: CASSETGGTLREAFF; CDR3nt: TGTGCCAGCAGTGAAACCGGGGGGACACTACGAGAAGCTTTCTTT
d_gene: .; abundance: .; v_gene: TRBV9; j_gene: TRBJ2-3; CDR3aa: CASSVAADTQYF; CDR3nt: TGTGCCAGCAGCGTAGCAGCTGATACGCAGTATTTT